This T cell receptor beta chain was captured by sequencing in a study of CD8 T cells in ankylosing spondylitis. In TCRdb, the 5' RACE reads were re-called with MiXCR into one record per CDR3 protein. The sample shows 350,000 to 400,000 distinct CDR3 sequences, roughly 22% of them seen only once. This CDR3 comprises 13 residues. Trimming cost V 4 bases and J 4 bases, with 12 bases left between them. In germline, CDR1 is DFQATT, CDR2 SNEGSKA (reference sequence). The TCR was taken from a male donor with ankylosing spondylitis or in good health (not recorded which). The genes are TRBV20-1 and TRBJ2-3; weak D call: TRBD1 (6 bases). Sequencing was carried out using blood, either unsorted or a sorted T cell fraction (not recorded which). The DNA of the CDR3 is TGCAGTGCTATGGTCAGGGGACCAGATACGCAGTATTTT. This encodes CSAMVRGPDTQYF.